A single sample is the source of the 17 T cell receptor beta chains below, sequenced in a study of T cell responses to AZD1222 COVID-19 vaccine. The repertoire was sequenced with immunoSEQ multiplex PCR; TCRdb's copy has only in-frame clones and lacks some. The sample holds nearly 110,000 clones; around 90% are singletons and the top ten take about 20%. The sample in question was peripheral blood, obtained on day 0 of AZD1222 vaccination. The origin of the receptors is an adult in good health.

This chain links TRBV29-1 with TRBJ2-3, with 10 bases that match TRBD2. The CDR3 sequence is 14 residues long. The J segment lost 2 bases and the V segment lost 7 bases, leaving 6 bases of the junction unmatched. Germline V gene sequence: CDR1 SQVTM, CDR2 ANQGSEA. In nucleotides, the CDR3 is TGCAGCGCTCCCAGCGGGGGGGCCACAGATACGCAGTATTTT. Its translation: CSAPSGGATDTQYF.

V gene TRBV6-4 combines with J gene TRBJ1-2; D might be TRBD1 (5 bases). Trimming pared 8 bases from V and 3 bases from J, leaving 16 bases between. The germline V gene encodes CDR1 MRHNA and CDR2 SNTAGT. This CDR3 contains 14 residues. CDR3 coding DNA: TGTGCCAGCCGTAGGGACTCCGGTGACTATGGCTACACCTTC. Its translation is CASRRDSGDYGYTF.

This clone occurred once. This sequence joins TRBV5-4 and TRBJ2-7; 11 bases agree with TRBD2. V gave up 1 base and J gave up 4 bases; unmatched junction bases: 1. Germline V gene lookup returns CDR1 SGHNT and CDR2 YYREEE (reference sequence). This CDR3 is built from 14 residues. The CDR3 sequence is CASSLTSGGYEQYF. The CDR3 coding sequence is TGTGCCAGCAGCTTGACTAGCGGGGGTTACGAGCAGTACTTC.

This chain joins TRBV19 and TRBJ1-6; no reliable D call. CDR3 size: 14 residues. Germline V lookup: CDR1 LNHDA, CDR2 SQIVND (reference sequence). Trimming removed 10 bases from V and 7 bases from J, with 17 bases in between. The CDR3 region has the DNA TGTGCCACTGCTTTGGCCGGAGGGAATTCACCCCTCCACTTT. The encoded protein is CATALAGGNSPLHF.

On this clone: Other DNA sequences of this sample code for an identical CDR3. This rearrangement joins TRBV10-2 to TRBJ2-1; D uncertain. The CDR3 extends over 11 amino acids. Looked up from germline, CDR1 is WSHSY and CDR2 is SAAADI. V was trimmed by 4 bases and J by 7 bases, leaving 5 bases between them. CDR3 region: CASSGGNEQFF. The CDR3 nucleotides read TGCGCCAGCAGTGGGGGAAATGAGCAGTTCTTC.

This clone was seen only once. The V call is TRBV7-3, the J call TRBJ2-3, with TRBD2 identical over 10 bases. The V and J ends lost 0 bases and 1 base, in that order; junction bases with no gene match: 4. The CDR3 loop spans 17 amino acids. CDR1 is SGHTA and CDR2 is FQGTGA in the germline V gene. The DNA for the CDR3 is TGTGCCAGCAGCTTAACGGGTACTAGCGGGGGCACAGATACGCAGTATTTT. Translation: CASSLTGTSGGTDTQYF.

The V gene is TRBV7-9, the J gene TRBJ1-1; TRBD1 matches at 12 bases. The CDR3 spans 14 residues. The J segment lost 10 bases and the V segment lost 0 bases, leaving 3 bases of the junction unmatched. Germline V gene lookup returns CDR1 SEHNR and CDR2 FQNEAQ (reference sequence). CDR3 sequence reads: CASSLAGQGAGAFF. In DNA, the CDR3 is TGTGCCAGCAGCTTAGCGGGACAGGGGGCTGGAGCTTTCTTT.

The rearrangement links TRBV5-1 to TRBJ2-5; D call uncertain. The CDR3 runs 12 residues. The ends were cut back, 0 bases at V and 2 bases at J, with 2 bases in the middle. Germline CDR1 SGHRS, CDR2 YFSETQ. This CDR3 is CASSLVQETQYF. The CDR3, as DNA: TGCGCCAGCAGCTTGGTTCAAGAGACCCAGTACTTC.

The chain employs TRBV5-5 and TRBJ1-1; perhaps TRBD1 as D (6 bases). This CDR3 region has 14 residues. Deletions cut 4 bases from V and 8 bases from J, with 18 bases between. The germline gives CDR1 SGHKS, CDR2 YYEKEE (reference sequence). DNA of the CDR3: TGTGCCAGCAGCCCTAACTTTAACAGGGCAGAAGCTTTCTTT. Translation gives CASSPNFNRAEAFF.

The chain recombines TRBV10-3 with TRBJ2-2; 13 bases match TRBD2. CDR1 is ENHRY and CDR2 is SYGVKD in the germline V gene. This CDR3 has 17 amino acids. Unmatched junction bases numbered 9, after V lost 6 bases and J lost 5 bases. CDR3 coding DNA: TGTGCCATCAGCCGAACTAGCGGGGGGGCAGAGACCGGGGAGCTGTTTTTT. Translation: CAISRTSGGAETGELFF.

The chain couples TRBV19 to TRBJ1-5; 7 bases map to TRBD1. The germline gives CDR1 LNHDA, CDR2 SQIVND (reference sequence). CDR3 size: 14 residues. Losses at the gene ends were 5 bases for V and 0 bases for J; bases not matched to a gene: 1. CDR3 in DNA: TGTGCCAGTAGTGACAGGGCTAGCAATCAGCCCCAGCATTTT. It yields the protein CASSDRASNQPQHF.

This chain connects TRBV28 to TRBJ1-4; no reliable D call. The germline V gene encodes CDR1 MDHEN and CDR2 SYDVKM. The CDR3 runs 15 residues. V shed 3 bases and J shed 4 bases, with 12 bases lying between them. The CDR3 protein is CASSLTGLGNEKLFF. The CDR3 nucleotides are TGTGCCAGCAGTTTGACTGGCCTAGGTAATGAAAAACTGTTTTTT.

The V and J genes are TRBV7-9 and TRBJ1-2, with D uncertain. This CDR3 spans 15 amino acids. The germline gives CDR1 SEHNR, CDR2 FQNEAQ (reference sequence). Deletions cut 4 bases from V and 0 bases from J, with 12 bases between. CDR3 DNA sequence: TGTGCCAGCAGCTACCACGACGGGACTAACTATGGCTACACCTTC. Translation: CASSYHDGTNYGYTF.

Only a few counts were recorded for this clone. In nucleotides, the CDR3 is TGTGCCAGTAGCGATAACAGGGACAGAAATCAGCCCCAGCATTTT. This sequence encodes CASSDNRDRNQPQHF. The chain joins TRBV19 to TRBJ1-5, with 7 bases identical to TRBD1. CDR1 and CDR2 (germline): LNHDA, SQIVND (reference sequence). The CDR3 spans 15 residues. The junction had 9 bases not matched to a gene; V was cut back by 6 bases and J by 4 bases.

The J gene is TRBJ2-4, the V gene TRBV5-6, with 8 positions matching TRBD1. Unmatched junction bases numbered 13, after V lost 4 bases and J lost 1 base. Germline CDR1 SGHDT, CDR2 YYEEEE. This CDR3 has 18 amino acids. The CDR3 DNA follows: TGTGCCAGCAGCGACCGGACAGGGAGCCCTGGGGCCAAAAACATTCAGTACTTC. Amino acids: CASSDRTGSPGAKNIQYF.

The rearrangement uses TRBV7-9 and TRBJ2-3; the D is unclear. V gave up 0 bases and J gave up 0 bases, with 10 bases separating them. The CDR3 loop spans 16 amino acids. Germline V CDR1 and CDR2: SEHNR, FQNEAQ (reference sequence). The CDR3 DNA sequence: TGTGCCAGCAGCTTAGCTGGTCAGACCAGCACAGATACGCAGTATTTT. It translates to CASSLAGQTSTDTQYF.

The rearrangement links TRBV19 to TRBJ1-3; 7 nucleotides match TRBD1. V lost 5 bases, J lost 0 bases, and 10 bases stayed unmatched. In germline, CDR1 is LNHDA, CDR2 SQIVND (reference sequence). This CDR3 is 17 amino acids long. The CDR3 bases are TGTGCCAGTAGTCCCGAACGACAGGGCCCCTCTGGAAACACCATATATTTT. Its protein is CASSPERQGPSGNTIYF.